The 10 T cell receptor beta chains given below trace back to one sample, sequenced in a study of blood T cell repertoires in COVID-19. Clones were sequenced by immunoSEQ multiplex PCR, and TCRdb holds only the in-frame ones, with some missing. Seen here are some 95,000 clones, under 85% observed once, and the top ten hold around 24%. The material sequenced was peripheral blood. These receptors were obtained from a man in his 70s with acute or convalescent COVID-19.

The chain uses TRBV7-8 and TRBJ2-7; 11 positions agree with TRBD2. CDR1 is SGHVS and CDR2 is FQNEAQ in the germline V gene. There are 15 residues in the CDR3. V dropped 1 base and J dropped 3; count of bases not matched to a gene: 2. The CDR3: CASSLVAGGFYEQYF. CDR3 sequence (DNA): TGTGCCAGCAGCTTAGTAGCGGGAGGGTTCTACGAGCAGTACTTC.

V gene TRBV18 combines with J gene TRBJ1-5; D is uncertain. The V gene's germline CDR1 is KGHSH and CDR2 LQKENI. The CDR3 has 14 residues. V gave up 3 bases and J gave up 3 bases, with 9 bases separating them. This chain's CDR3 is CASSPGSANQPQHF. For the CDR3, the DNA is TGTGCCAGCTCACCCGGGTCAGCCAATCAGCCCCAGCATTTT.

V usage is TRBV19 and J usage is TRBJ2-1; the match to TRBD2 covers 12 bases. With 6 bases clipped from V and 9 bases from J, the junction kept 9 bases outside the gene matches. This CDR3 has 15 amino acids. Germline V gene lookup returns CDR1 LNHDA and CDR2 SQIVND (reference sequence). The CDR3 spells CASSLAGGRDGEQFF. The CDR3 DNA reads TGTGCCAGTAGCCTAGCGGGAGGGCGTGATGGTGAGCAGTTCTTC.

This clone has a handful of counts. The chain couples TRBV5-1 to TRBJ1-1; D gene uncertain. This CDR3 has 13 residues. The ends were cut back, 3 bases at V and 3 bases at J, with 9 bases in the middle. Per the germline V gene, CDR1 is SGHRS and CDR2 is YFSETQ. This CDR3 is CASSSTADTEAFF. CDR3 coding DNA: TGCGCCAGCAGCTCAACAGCCGACACTGAAGCTTTCTTT.

The CDR3 is CASSKGPLDRGTEAFF. The DNA of the CDR3 is TGTGCCAGCAGCAAAGGTCCCTTGGACAGAGGCACTGAAGCTTTCTTT. V usage is TRBV7-2 and J usage is TRBJ1-1, with D perhaps TRBD1 (6 bases). Germline CDR1 is SGHTA and CDR2 is FQGNSA. V shed 5 bases and J shed 4 bases, with 20 bases lying between them. This CDR3 is 16 amino acids long.

The chain uses TRBV6-5 and TRBJ2-5; 10 nucleotides match TRBD1. The CDR3 has 15 residues. The V and J ends lost 5 bases and 6 bases, in that order; junction bases with no gene match: 9. The germline V gene has CDR1 MNHEY and CDR2 SVGAGI. The CDR3 here is CASSTPRQGAKTQYF. The CDR3 nucleotides are TGTGCCAGCAGTACCCCCCGACAGGGGGCGAAGACCCAGTACTTC.

This chain links TRBV18 with TRBJ1-1; 8 nucleotides match TRBD1. CDR1 and CDR2 from the germline V gene are KGHSH and LQKENI. The CDR3 length is 16 residues. The ends lost 1 base at V and 7 bases at J; junction bases unmatched: 11. The CDR3 here is CASSPLVAGGGGEAFF. The CDR3, as DNA: TGTGCCAGCTCACCACTCGTGGCAGGGGGCGGGGGTGAAGCTTTCTTT. The whole variable domain, remainder taken from reference TRBV18 and TRBJ1-1, is NAGVMQNPRHLVRRRGQEARLRCSPMKGHSHVYWYRQLPEEGLKFMVYLQKENIIDESGMPKERFSAEFPKEGPSILRIQQVVRGDSAAYFCASSPLVAGGGGEAFFGQGTRLTVV.

V is TRBV6-5 and J is TRBJ1-5; perhaps TRBD1 as D (5 bases). There are 15 residues in the CDR3. Germline V gene sequence: CDR1 MNHEY, CDR2 SVGAGI. Trimming shortened V by 2 bases and J by 0 bases, and 8 bases separated the two germline ends. The CDR3 DNA sequence: TGTGCCAGCAGTTACAGGCAGGGTAGCAATCAGCCCCAGCATTTT. Encoded protein: CASSYRQGSNQPQHF.

This chain links TRBV14 with TRBJ1-2; tentative D call: TRBD1 (5 bases). Germline assignment: CDR1 SGHDN and CDR2 FVKESK. V was clipped by 1 base and J by 4 bases, with 13 bases between them. The CDR3 is 15 residues long. The CDR3 loop is CASSQVSGGFYGYTF. In nucleotides, the CDR3 is TGTGCCAGCAGCCAAGTCAGCGGGGGATTCTATGGCTACACCTTC. Using reference TRBV14 and TRBJ1-2 for the parts outside the CDR3, the full variable domain is EAGVTQFPSHSVIEKGQTVTLRCDPISGHDNLYWYRRVMGKEIKFLLHFVKESKQDESGMPNNRFLAERTGGTYSTLKVQPAELEDSGVYFCASSQVSGGFYGYTFGSGTRLTVV.

This clone was counted between two and nine times. The chain employs TRBV28 and TRBJ1-3, with D possibly TRBD1 on 5 matching bases. V lost 1 base and J 4 bases, leaving 17 bases between the germline ends. This CDR3 has 17 residues. The germline V gene encodes CDR1 MDHEN and CDR2 SYDVKM. The chain's CDR3 is CASSLLFRGPGGNTIYF. The CDR3 region has the DNA TGTGCCAGCAGTTTATTATTTAGGGGTCCCGGGGGAAACACCATATATTTT.